This record looks at one T cell receptor beta chain sequence and its context. Construction of TCR beta libraries relied on iRepertoire HTBI primers and on Arm-PCR targeting CDR3 regions. TCRdb called the multiplex PCR reads again in MiXCR, with one record for every CDR3 protein. Of some 470,000 distinct CDR3 sequences in the sample, under 25% were seen once. This sample was included in a study of regulatory T cells in long-lasting Graves disease. Time point defined: persistent/refractory GD, antithyroid drugs over 5 years with positive TRAb. PBMCs provided the RNA from which the TCR library was made. This CDR3 is 13 amino acids long. Germline CDR1 reads MNHEY; CDR2 reads SVGEGT. V lost 1 base, J lost 7 bases, and 8 bases lay in between.

The sample in question was peripheral blood mononuclear cells (PBMCs), obtained when the disease was refractory, from a patient treated with antithyroid drugs. The gene calls are TRBV6-2 or TRBV6-3 and TRBJ2-1; D is uncertain. The clonotype was recovered from a female donor with Graves disease. CDR3 DNA sequence: TGTGCCAGCAGTTACTTGCAAGGGAATGAGCAGTTCTTC. Its protein is CASSYLQGNEQFF.